These T cell receptor beta chains were read from a single sample in a study of Graves' ophthalmopathy and Graves' hyperthyroidism. TCRdb passed the multiplex PCR reads through MiXCR, listing each CDR3 protein once. This table has 300,000 to 400,000 distinct CDR3 sequences, roughly a sixth appearing once. Input material: peripheral blood. Source of these receptors: an adult man with Graves' ophthalmopathy. CDR3s include the opening cysteine and the closing phenylalanine or tryptophan. D genes are given only for firm matches. Size is omitted from some rows. Given values are once, few, many or a class for expanded clones.

CDR3	DNA	size	D	V	J
CASSRTSGESKLETQYF	TGTGCCAGCAGCCGTACTAGCGGGGAGTCAAAACTGGAGACCCAGTACTTC	many	TRBD2	TRBV7-8	TRBJ2-5
CASSYGTVGHEQYF	TGTGCCAGCAGCTACGGGACAGTCGGCCACGAGCAGTACTTC	.	TRBD1	TRBV6-2/TRBV6-3	TRBJ2-7
CASSISRGVGEAFF	TGTGCCAGTAGTATAAGCCGGGGGGTCGGTGAAGCTTTCTTT	many	.	TRBV19	TRBJ1-1
CSVEGYGEGTQYF	TGCAGCGTTGAGGGGTATGGGGAGGGGACCCAGTACTTC	many	TRBD2	TRBV29-1	TRBJ2-5
CASSTTGTGSPRGYTF	TGTGCCAGCAGTACTACCGGGACAGGGTCCCCCAGAGGCTACACCTTC	many	TRBD1	TRBV6-5	TRBJ1-2
CASSLLAGLNYGYTF	TGTGCCAGCAGTTTATTAGCGGGACTTAACTATGGCTACACCTTC	few	.	TRBV7-2	TRBJ1-2
CASSYSGGTGGYEQYF	TGTGCCAGCAGTTACTCGGGAGGGACAGGGGGCTACGAGCAGTACTTC	many	TRBD1	TRBV6-5	TRBJ2-7
CASNGPTGGNQPQHF	TGTGCCAGCAATGGGCCCACCGGGGGCAATCAGCCCCAGCATTTT	many	.	TRBV28	TRBJ1-5
CASSLTVGGYTF	TGTGCCAGCAGCCTGACAGTCGGGGGCTACACCTTC	few	.	TRBV12-3/TRBV12-4	TRBJ1-2
CASSIRHGAWETQYF	TGTGCCAGCAGTATCCGACACGGGGCATGGGAGACCCAGTACTTC	.	.	TRBV28	TRBJ2-5
CASSAGTGGSPLHF	TGTGCCAGCAGTGCCGGGACAGGGGGATCACCCCTCCACTTT	many	TRBD1	TRBV6-4	TRBJ1-6
CASSSTGRNTEAFF	TGTGCCAGTAGTTCAACAGGGAGGAACACTGAAGCTTTCTTT	many	.	TRBV19	TRBJ1-1
CSASLDGRSGNTIYF	TGCAGTGCTAGTTTGGACGGCCGCTCTGGAAACACCATATATTTT	many	.	TRBV20-1	TRBJ1-3
CASGQDYPFTEAFF	TGTGCCAGCGGACAGGACTACCCTTTCACTGAAGCTTTCTTT	.	TRBD1	TRBV7-6	TRBJ1-1
CASSHTDSLNTEAFF	TGTGCCAGCAGCCACACAGACAGTTTGAACACTGAAGCTTTCTTT	many	.	TRBV7-9	TRBJ1-1
CSATIGNRNNQPQHF	TGCAGTGCTACAATCGGTAACAGAAACAATCAGCCCCAGCATTTT	many	.	TRBV20-1	TRBJ1-5
CASSTQDRLSPYEQYF	TGTGCCAGCAGTACCCAAGACAGGCTGTCCCCCTACGAGCAGTACTTC	many	.	TRBV6-5	TRBJ2-7
CASSLDKRSLHF	TGTGCCAGCAGCTTAGATAAGCGGTCCCTCCACTTT	.	.	TRBV11-2	TRBJ1-6
CASSRGGGYTF	TGTGCCAGCAGCAGGGGAGGTGGCTACACCTTC	many	.	TRBV7-9	TRBJ1-2
CASSLASTAQQPQHF	TGTGCCAGCAGTTTAGCGTCCACCGCTCAGCAGCCCCAGCATTTT	.	.	TRBV12-3/TRBV12-4	TRBJ1-5
CASKLGPWAGELFF	TGTGCCAGCAAATTGGGGCCCTGGGCCGGGGAGCTGTTTTTT	many	.	TRBV2	TRBJ2-2
CASRNPSREQVQETQYF	TGTGCCAGCAGAAACCCGTCGCGGGAGCAGGTCCAAGAGACCCAGTACTTC	many	TRBD2	TRBV6-1	TRBJ2-5
CASRRPKNYGYTF	TGTGCCAGCAGACGACCAAAGAACTATGGCTACACCTTC	many	.	TRBV6-1	TRBJ1-2
CAISESRVTGELFF	TGTGCCATCAGTGAGTCGAGGGTCACCGGGGAGCTGTTTTTT	many	.	TRBV10-3	TRBJ2-2
CASSHGGDQYF	TGTGCCAGCAGTCACGGGGGTGATCAGTACTTC	few	.	TRBV28	TRBJ2-5
CASSRLETYEQYF	TGTGCCAGCAGTCGCCTTGAGACCTACGAGCAGTACTTC	many	.	TRBV27	TRBJ2-7
CATSDSVGGETQYF	TGTGCCACCAGTGATTCAGTAGGCGGGGAGACCCAGTACTTC	many	.	TRBV24-1	TRBJ2-5
CASSRRGQDSAEAFF	TGTGCCAGCTCACGAAGGGGTCAGGACTCAGCTGAAGCTTTCTTT	many	.	TRBV18	TRBJ1-1
CASSETGINQPQHF	TGTGCCAGCAGCGAGACGGGGATTAATCAGCCCCAGCATTTT	many	.	TRBV6-1	TRBJ1-5
CASSQTGTSFYEQYF	TGCGCCAGCAGCCAAACAGGGACTAGTTTCTACGAGCAGTACTTC	many	TRBD2	TRBV4-1	TRBJ2-7
CSAQNAGQGQETQYF	TGCAGTGCCCAAAACGCGGGACAGGGACAAGAGACCCAGTACTTC	few	TRBD1	TRBV20-1	TRBJ2-5
CASSQLGSYEQYF	TGTGCCAGCTCACAACTAGGATCCTACGAGCAGTACTTC	many	.	TRBV19	TRBJ2-7
CASSLAGRIGYEQYF	TGTGCCAGCAGTCTAGCCGGACGGATCGGCTACGAGCAGTACTTC	.	.	TRBV12-3/TRBV12-4	TRBJ2-7
CASSPRDRQNQPQHF	TGCGCCAGCAGCCCTAGGGACAGACAGAATCAGCCCCAGCATTTT	many	TRBD1	TRBV4-1	TRBJ1-5
CASKPSGSYGYTF	TGTGCCAGCAAACCCTCAGGGAGCTATGGCTACACCTTC	many	.	TRBV12-3/TRBV12-4	TRBJ1-2
CASSSPPLGGQYF	TGTGCCAGCAGTTCCCCCCCCCTCGGTGGGCAGTACTTC	many	.	TRBV6-2/TRBV6-3	TRBJ2-7
CASSYGTTRTGELFF	TGTGCCAGCAGTTATGGGACTACCAGGACCGGGGAGCTGTTTTTT	many	TRBD2	TRBV6-5	TRBJ2-2
CASSPAQGSPYEQYF	TGTGCCAGCAGCCCTGCACAGGGGTCCCCCTACGAGCAGTACTTC	.	TRBD1	TRBV11-2	TRBJ2-7
CASRGWGEAQPQHF	TGTGCCAGCAGGGGGTGGGGGGAAGCGCAGCCCCAGCATTTT	many	.	TRBV27	TRBJ1-5
CASSQDLGFLNTEAFF	TGCGCCAGCAGCCAAGATCTTGGCTTCTTGAACACTGAAGCTTTCTTT	few	.	TRBV4-3	TRBJ1-1
CASSLGTSGRARGETQYF	TGTGCCAGCAGTCTCGGGACTAGCGGGAGAGCCAGGGGGGAGACCCAGTACTTC	many	TRBD2	TRBV12-3/TRBV12-4	TRBJ2-5